The sequence of this T cell receptor (beta chain) was determined in a study of blood T cell repertoires in COVID-19. Looking at the study overall: There were acute and convalescent COVID-19 samples, and they came from the United States, Italy and Spain. T cells, B-cell-depleted T cells, or PBMCs supplied cDNA or gDNA.

Germline-derived CDR1 and CDR2 are SGHVS and FQNEAQ. V lost 2 bases and J lost 0; bases outside the gene matches: 8. This CDR3 spans 17 amino acids. In the authors' workflow: Reference gene primer amplification gave nucleated cell count estimates. Method: immunoSEQ multiplex PCR; TCRdb's copy keeps in-frame clones and lacks some. V and J calls and clone size come straight from that table; D and trimming were deduced from the DNA. Of roughly 120,000 clones in the sample, approximately 87% were seen once. The sample taken for sequencing was peripheral blood. The rearrangement uses TRBV7-8 and TRBJ2-3, with 7 bases that match TRBD2. The source of this sequence is a man aged 25-40 years with acute or convalescent COVID-19. The CDR3 spells CASSLKRTRTSTDTQYF. The CDR3, as DNA: TGTGCCAGCAGCTTAAAGAGGACTAGAACTAGCACAGATACGCAGTATTTT.